The rows below give T cell receptor beta chains drawn from one sample of a study of blood T cells in healthy people across ages. TCRdb passed the 5' RACE reads through MiXCR, listing each CDR3 protein once. The table has about 510,000 distinct CDR3 sequences, over 25% seen once; the top ten hold 3.6%. This sample was shared with a second study, whose subject was T cells of mothers and their children.

The source material was blood. All receptors derive from a boy aged 2 to 10 in good health. The CDR3 runs from the conserved cysteine through the conserved F or W. A D gene is named only where the DNA matches it firmly. Size is omitted from some rows. Given values are once, few, many or a class for expanded clones.

CDR3aa,CDR3nt,d_gene,j_gene,v_gene,abundance
CASSKDSPAPRDTQYF,TGTGCCAGCAGCAAAGACTCTCCGGCACCAAGGGATACGCAGTATTTT,NA,TRBJ2-3,TRBV21-1,NA
CASSVGLEKETQYF,TGTGCCAGCAGTGTCGGACTGGAGAAAGAGACCCAGTACTTC,NA,TRBJ2-5,TRBV2,few
CAPLGQGTDTQYF,TGTGCCCCACTCGGGCAGGGAACAGATACGCAGTATTTT,NA,TRBJ2-3,TRBV2,NA
CSVVTGTSGLVYEQYF,TGCAGCGTTGTGACCGGGACTAGCGGGCTAGTCTACGAGCAGTACTTC,TRBD2,TRBJ2-7,TRBV29-1,NA
CASSYRGSGYTF,TGTGCCAGCAGTTACAGGGGTTCCGGCTACACCTTC,TRBD1,TRBJ1-2,TRBV12-3/TRBV12-4,NA
CAISVLGSSTDTQYF,TGTGCCATCAGTGTTCTTGGGTCTAGCACAGATACGCAGTATTTT,NA,TRBJ2-3,TRBV10-3,NA
CASSATSGSDTQYF,TGTGCCAGCAGCGCGACTAGCGGGAGTGATACGCAGTATTTT,TRBD2,TRBJ2-3,TRBV9,many
CASSERSGGEQETQYF,TGTGCCAGCAGTGAGCGGAGCGGGGGAGAGCAAGAGACCCAGTACTTC,TRBD2,TRBJ2-5,TRBV6-1,NA
CASSVAGGTQSDTQYF,TGTGCCAGCAGCGTAGCAGGCGGTACCCAATCCGATACGCAGTATTTT,NA,TRBJ2-3,TRBV9,once
CASSFKQGGTGELFF,TGTGCCAGCAGTTTTAAACAGGGGGGCACCGGGGAGCTGTTTTTT,TRBD1,TRBJ2-2,TRBV12-3/TRBV12-4,few
CASTVEAGASVLTF,TGCGCCAGCACCGTGGAGGCCGGGGCCAGCGTCCTGACTTTC,NA,TRBJ2-6,TRBV5-1,once
CSARVRGRLDYEQYF,TGCAGTGCTAGAGTCAGGGGCAGACTCGACTACGAGCAGTACTTC,NA,TRBJ2-7,TRBV20-1,NA
CATWEGVPYEQYF,TGTGCCACCTGGGAGGGGGTACCCTACGAGCAGTACTTC,NA,TRBJ2-7,TRBV19,NA
CAWSGGLARVQETQYF,TGTGCCTGGAGTGGGGGACTAGCACGGGTTCAAGAGACCCAGTACTTC,TRBD2,TRBJ2-5,TRBV30,few
CASSHLGPEETQYF,TGTGCCAGCAGCCACCTCGGACCGGAGGAGACCCAGTACTTC,NA,TRBJ2-5,TRBV14,few
CSVDSSPRLNLALAQYF,TGCAGCGTTGATTCCAGCCCAAGACTTAACTTAGCCCTAGCGCAGTATTTT,NA,TRBJ2-3,TRBV29-1,few
CASRPGSYNEQFF,TGTGCCAGCAGACCTGGGTCCTACAATGAGCAGTTCTTC,NA,TRBJ2-1,TRBV7-2,NA
CASSLGRSGKETQYF,TGTGCCAGCAGCCTCGGGAGGTCGGGGAAAGAGACCCAGTACTTC,TRBD2,TRBJ2-5,TRBV11-3,NA
CASSALHTGELFF,TGTGCCAGCAGCGCACTACACACCGGGGAGCTGTTTTTT,NA,TRBJ2-2,TRBV2,few
CASSFASGTKVEQYF,TGTGCCAGCAGCTTCGCATCCGGGACGAAGGTCGAGCAGTACTTC,NA,TRBJ2-7,TRBV7-2,few
CASSEYPVTSYEQYF,TGCGCCAGCAGCGAATACCCAGTTACCTCCTACGAGCAGTACTTC,NA,TRBJ2-7,TRBV5-1,once
CATTSGSTDTQYF,TGTGCCACCACGAGTGGGAGCACAGATACGCAGTATTTT,NA,TRBJ2-3,TRBV28,once
CASSQDRGQYLDETQYF,TGTGCCAGCAGCCAAGATAGGGGACAGTACCTTGATGAGACCCAGTACTTC,TRBD1,TRBJ2-5,TRBV3-1,few
CASSLRGSWGYTF,TGTGCCAGCAGTCTTCGGGGCAGCTGGGGCTACACCTTC,NA,TRBJ1-2,TRBV27,few
CASSLGEYETQYF,TGTGCCAGCAGCCTAGGGGAATACGAGACCCAGTACTTC,NA,TRBJ2-5,TRBV5-5,many
CASSKVPGFGANVLTF,TGTGCCAGCAGCAAAGTTCCGGGGTTCGGGGCCAACGTCCTGACTTTC,NA,TRBJ2-6,TRBV21-1,few
CASSSSGPPPSYEQYF,TGTGCCAGCAGCTCCAGTGGGCCTCCCCCCTCCTACGAGCAGTACTTC,NA,TRBJ2-7,TRBV7-9,few
CASSSQGWDTEAFF,TGTGCCAGCTCGTCACAGGGGTGGGACACTGAAGCTTTCTTT,TRBD1,TRBJ1-1,TRBV18,few
CASSSMDRVGEKLFF,TGTGCCAGCAGCTCCATGGACAGGGTTGGTGAAAAACTGTTTTTT,TRBD1,TRBJ1-4,TRBV9,NA
CSGTDTLNTEAFF,TGCAGCGGGACAGATACTCTGAACACTGAAGCTTTCTTT,NA,TRBJ1-1,TRBV29-1,NA
CSVGLNTGELFF,TGCAGCGTTGGCTTGAACACCGGGGAGCTGTTTTTT,NA,TRBJ2-2,TRBV29-1,NA
CATSRGGTTYNEQFF,TGTGCCACCAGCAGAGGGGGGACAACTTACAATGAGCAGTTCTTC,NA,TRBJ2-1,TRBV15,NA
CASSAMAGGPTDTQYF,TGTGCCAGCAGTGCAATGGCGGGGGGGCCGACAGATACGCAGTATTTT,TRBD2,TRBJ2-3,TRBV25-1,NA
CASSLDVGLAGELYTQYF,TGTGCCAGCAGCTTAGATGTCGGTCTAGCGGGGGAGCTATATACGCAGTATTTT,TRBD2,TRBJ2-3,TRBV11-2,once
CSVPPSGLGLAKNIQYF,TGCAGTGTTCCACCTAGCGGATTGGGTTTAGCCAAAAACATTCAGTACTTC,TRBD2,TRBJ2-4,TRBV20-1,NA
CASSLDEAGEQYF,TGTGCCAGCAGCCTCGACGAGGCGGGCGAGCAGTACTTC,NA,TRBJ2-7,TRBV12-3/TRBV12-4,few
CASSANQGAGYTF,TGTGCCAGCAGCGCCAACCAGGGGGCTGGCTACACCTTC,TRBD1,TRBJ1-2,TRBV11-2,NA
CASTLAGDGANVLTF,TGCGCCAGCACCCTCGCGGGAGATGGGGCCAACGTCCTGACTTTC,TRBD2,TRBJ2-6,TRBV5-1,NA
CASSPGPREQYF,TGTGCCAGCAGTCCCGGGCCCCGGGAGCAGTACTTC,NA,TRBJ2-7,TRBV6-5,few
CSARDGQPNEKLFF,TGCAGTGCTAGAGATGGTCAGCCTAATGAAAAACTGTTTTTT,NA,TRBJ1-4,TRBV20-1,NA
CASSLDSNNEKLFF,TGTGCCAGCAGCTTAGACAGCAATAATGAAAAACTGTTTTTT,NA,TRBJ1-4,TRBV7-6,once
CASSQEGGMVEQFF,TGCGCCAGCAGCCAAGAGGGCGGGATGGTCGAGCAGTTCTTC,NA,TRBJ2-1,TRBV4-3,NA
CASSHNSRNIQYF,TGTGCCAGCAGCCACAATAGCAGAAACATTCAGTACTTC,NA,TRBJ2-4,TRBV3-1,few
CASSPANSNEKLFF,TGTGCCAGCAGTCCGGCCAACTCTAATGAAAAACTGTTTTTT,NA,TRBJ1-4,TRBV12-3/TRBV12-4,NA
CASSYRETQYF,TGTGCCAGCAGTTACCGGGAGACCCAGTACTTC,NA,TRBJ2-5,TRBV6-6,many
CASSQLSGSGGNEQFF,TGTGCCAGCAGCCAACTCTCAGGTAGCGGGGGGAATGAGCAGTTCTTC,TRBD2,TRBJ2-1,TRBV3-1,few
CASSLAGGSGTQYF,TGTGCCAGCAGCTTAGCGGGGGGAAGTGGGACCCAGTACTTC,NA,TRBJ2-5,TRBV7-6,NA
CASSSIGTGEDYNEQFF,TGTGCCAGCAGTTCCATCGGGACAGGGGAAGATTACAATGAGCAGTTCTTC,TRBD1,TRBJ2-1,TRBV6-2/TRBV6-3,NA
CASSVQARGFNEKLFF,TGTGCCAGCAGCGTACAGGCCCGAGGGTTTAATGAAAAACTGTTTTTT,NA,TRBJ1-4,TRBV5-6,few
CASSVEGASSYNEQFF,TGTGCCAGCAGCGTAGAAGGTGCCAGCTCCTACAATGAGCAGTTCTTC,NA,TRBJ2-1,TRBV9,NA
CASGARGEKLFF,TGTGCCAGCGGTGCGAGAGGCGAAAAACTGTTTTTT,NA,TRBJ1-4,TRBV16,NA
CASLPTPDKYTEAFF,TGTGCCAGCCTCCCCACCCCTGACAAGTACACTGAAGCTTTCTTT,NA,TRBJ1-1,TRBV7-9,NA